This T cell receptor (beta chain) stems from a study of CD8 T cells in Susac syndrome. On this clonotype: As yet, its antigen is unknown.

RNA amounts of roughly 0.45 to 1 ug underwent reverse transcription with random hexamers. TCRdb recomputed calls from the immunoSEQ multiplex PCR reads with MiXCR, one row per CDR3 protein. The data hold 160,000 or so distinct CDR3 sequences, with under 95% observed a single time. The CDR3 covers 12 residues. V shed 1 base and J shed 8 bases, with 5 bases lying between them. Germline V gene lookup returns CDR1 MNHEY and CDR2 SMNVEV (reference sequence). Sequencing of TCR beta covered CD8+ and CD4+ T cells obtained from blood. TEMRA cells were FACS-enriched, while CD8+ and CD4+ T cells were negatively isolated. Whole-study results and caveats: CD4+ repertoires of Susac syndrome patients lacked detectable clonal expansion.

This chain joins TRBV27 and TRBJ2-2; D unclear. This TCR derives from a human donor with Susac syndrome. The sequenced sample was CD4+ T cells from PBMCs. CDR3 nucleotides: TGTGCCAGCAGTTTATATGGTGGGGAGCTGTTTTTT. Its protein is CASSLYGGELFF.